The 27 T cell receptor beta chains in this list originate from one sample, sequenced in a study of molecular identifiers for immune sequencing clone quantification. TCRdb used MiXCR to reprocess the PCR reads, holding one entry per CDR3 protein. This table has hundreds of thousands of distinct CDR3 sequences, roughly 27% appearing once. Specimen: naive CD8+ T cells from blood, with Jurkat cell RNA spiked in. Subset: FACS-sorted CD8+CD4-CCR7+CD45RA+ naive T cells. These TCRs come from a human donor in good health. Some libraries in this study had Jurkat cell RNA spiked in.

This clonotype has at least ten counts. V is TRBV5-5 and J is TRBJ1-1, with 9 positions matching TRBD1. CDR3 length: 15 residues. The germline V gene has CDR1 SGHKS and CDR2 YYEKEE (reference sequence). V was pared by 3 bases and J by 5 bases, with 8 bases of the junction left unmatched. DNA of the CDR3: TGTGCCAGCAGCTGGTCCGCACAGGGGGCAACTGAAGCTTTCTTT. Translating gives CASSWSAQGATEAFF.

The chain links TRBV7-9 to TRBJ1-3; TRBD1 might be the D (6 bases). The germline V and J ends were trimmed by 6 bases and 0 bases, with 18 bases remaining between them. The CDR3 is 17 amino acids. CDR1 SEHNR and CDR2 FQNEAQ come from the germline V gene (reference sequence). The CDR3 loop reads CASRLREGGSSGNTIYF. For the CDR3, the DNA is TGTGCCAGCAGACTGCGGGAGGGGGGAAGCTCTGGAAACACCATATATTTT.

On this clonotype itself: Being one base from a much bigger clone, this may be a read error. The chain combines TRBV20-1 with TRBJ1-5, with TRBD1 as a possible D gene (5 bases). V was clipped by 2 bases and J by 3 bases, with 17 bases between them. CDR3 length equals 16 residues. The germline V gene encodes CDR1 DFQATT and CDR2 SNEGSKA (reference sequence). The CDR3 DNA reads TGCAGTGCTAGATCGTACCAGGGAATTAACAATCAGCCCCAGCATTTT. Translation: CSARSYQGINNQPQHF.

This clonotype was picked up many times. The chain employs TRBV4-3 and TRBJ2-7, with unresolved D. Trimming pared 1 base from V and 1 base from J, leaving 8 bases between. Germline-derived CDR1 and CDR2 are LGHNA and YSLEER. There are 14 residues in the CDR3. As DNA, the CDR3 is TGCGCCAGCAGCCAAGGAACACAATCCTACGAGCAGTACTTC. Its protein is CASSQGTQSYEQYF.

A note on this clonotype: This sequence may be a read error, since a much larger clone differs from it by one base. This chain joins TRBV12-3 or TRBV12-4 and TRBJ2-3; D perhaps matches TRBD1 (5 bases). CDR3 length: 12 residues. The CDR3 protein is CASSRQTDTQCF. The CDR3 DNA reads TGTGCCAGCAGCCGGCAGACAGATACGCAGTGTTTT.

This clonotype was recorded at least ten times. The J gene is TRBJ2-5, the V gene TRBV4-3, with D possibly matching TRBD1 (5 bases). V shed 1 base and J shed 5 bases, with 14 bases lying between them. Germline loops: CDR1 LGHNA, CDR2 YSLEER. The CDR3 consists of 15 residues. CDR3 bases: TGCGCCAGCAGCCAAGGAACAGGTACCTCGGAGACCCAGTACTTC. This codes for CASSQGTGTSETQYF.

CDR3 residues: CASSSAVPSYNEQFF. The DNA of the CDR3 is TGTGCCAGCAGTTCAGCGGTGCCGTCCTACAATGAGCAGTTCTTC. This chain uses TRBV28 with TRBJ2-1; the D gene is possibly TRBD2 (5 bases). V shed 4 bases and J shed 1 base, with 11 bases lying between them. Germline CDR1 MDHEN, CDR2 SYDVKM. CDR3 length equals 15 residues.

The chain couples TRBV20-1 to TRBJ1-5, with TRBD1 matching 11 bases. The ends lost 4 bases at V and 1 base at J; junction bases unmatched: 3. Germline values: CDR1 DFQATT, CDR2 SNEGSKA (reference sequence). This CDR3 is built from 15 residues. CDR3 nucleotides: TGCAGTGCTACGGGACAGGGGGTAAGCAATCAGCCCCAGCATTTT. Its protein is CSATGQGVSNQPQHF.

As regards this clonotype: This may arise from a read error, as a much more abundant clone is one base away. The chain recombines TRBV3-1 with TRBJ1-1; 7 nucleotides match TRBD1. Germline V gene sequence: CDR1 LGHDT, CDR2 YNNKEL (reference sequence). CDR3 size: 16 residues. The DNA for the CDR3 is TGTGCCAGCAGTCCACACCCGGGACAGCAAAACACTAAAGCTTTCTTT. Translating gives CASSPHPGQQNTKAFF.

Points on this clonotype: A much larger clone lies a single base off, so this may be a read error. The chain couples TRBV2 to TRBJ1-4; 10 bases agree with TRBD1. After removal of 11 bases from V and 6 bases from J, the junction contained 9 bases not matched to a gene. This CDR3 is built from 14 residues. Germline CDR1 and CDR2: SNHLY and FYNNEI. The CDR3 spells CARGTGTGDEKLFF. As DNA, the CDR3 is TGTGCCCGCGGCACCGGGACAGGGGATGAAAAACTGTTTTTT.

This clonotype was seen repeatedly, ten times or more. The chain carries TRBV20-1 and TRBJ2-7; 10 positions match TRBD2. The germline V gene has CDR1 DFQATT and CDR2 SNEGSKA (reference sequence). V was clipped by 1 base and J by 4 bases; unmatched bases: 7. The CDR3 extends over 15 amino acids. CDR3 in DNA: TGCAGTGCTAGAGCTTTACTAGCGGGGTTGTACGAGCAGTACTTC. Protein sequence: CSARALLAGLYEQYF.

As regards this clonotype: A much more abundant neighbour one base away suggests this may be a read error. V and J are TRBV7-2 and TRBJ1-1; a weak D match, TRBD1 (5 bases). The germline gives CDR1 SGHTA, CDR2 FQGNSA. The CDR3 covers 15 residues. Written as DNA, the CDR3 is TGTGCCAGCAGCTCGCCGGGACGGATGAACACTGAAGCTTACTTT. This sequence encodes CASSSPGRMNTEAYF.

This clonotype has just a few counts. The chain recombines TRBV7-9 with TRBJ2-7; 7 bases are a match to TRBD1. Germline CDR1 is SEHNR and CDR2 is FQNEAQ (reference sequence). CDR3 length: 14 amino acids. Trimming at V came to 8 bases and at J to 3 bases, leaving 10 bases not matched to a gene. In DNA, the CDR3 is TGTGCCAGCGGCATGCGACAGGGCCACTACGAGCAGTACTTC. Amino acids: CASGMRQGHYEQYF.

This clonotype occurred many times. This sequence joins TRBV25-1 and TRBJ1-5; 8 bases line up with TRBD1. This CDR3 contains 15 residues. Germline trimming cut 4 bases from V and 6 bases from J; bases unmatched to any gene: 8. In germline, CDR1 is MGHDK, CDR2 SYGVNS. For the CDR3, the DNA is TGTGCCAGCAGTGCAGAAACAGGGGGTGGTCAGCCCCAGCATTTT. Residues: CASSAETGGGQPQHF.

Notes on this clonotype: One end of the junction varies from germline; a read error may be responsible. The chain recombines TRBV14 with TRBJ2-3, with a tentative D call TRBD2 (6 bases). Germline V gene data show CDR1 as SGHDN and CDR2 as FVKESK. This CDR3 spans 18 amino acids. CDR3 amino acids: CASSQVGGGWGFTDTEYF. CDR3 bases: TGTGCCAGCAGCCAAGTAGGCGGAGGGTGGGGATTCACAGATACGGAGTATTTT.

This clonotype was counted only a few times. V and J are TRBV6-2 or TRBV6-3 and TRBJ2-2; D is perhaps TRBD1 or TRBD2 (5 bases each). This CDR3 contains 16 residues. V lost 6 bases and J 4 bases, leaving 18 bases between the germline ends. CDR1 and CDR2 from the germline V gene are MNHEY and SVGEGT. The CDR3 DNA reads TGTGCCAGCAGCAACGACGCAGGGAGTCGCACCGGGGAGCTGTTTTTT. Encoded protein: CASSNDAGSRTGELFF.

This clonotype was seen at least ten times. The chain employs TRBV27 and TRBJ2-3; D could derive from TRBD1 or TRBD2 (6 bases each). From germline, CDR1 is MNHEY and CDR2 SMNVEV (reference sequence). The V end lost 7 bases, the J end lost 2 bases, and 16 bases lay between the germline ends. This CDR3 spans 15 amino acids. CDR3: CASTREGGFTDTQYF. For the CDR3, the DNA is TGTGCCAGCACGCGGGAAGGGGGTTTCACAGATACGCAGTATTTT.

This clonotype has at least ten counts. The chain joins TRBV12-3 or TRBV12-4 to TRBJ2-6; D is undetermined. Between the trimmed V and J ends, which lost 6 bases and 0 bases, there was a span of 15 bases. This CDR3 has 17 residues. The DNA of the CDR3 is TGTGCCAGCAGCGACATTGACCCCTCCTCTGGGGCCAACGTCCTGACTTTC. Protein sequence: CASSDIDPSSGANVLTF.

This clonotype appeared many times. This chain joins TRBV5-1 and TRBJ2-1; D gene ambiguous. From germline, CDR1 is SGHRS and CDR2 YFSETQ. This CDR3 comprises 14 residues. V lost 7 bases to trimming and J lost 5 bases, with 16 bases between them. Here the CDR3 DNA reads TGCGCCAGCGCCCGACCCCCTCGGGACAATGAGCAGTTCTTC. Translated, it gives CASARPPRDNEQFF.

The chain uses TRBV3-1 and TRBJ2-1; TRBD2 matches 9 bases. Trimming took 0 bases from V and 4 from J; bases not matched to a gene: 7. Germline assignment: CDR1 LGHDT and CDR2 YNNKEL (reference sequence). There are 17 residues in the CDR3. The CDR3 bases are TGTGCCAGCAGCCAAGATCCAACTAGCGGGTTATACAATGAGCAGTTCTTC. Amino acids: CASSQDPTSGLYNEQFF.

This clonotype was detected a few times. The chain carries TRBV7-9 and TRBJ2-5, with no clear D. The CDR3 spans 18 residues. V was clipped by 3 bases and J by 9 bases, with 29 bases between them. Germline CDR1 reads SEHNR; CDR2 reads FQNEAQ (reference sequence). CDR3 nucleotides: TGTGCCAGCAGCTTGACCGGCGTCCGGGCCCTTGAAATGGAGCCCCAGTACTTC. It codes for CASSLTGVRALEMEPQYF.

The CDR3 DNA follows: TGTGCCAGCAGTTACACCCAAGGCGGGGTCCCTGAAGCTTTCTTT. Residues: CASSYTQGGVPEAFF. The chain recombines TRBV6-5 with TRBJ1-1; D ambiguous. V was clipped by 2 bases and J by 6 bases, with 16 bases between them. Germline values: CDR1 MNHEY, CDR2 SVGAGI. This CDR3 is 15 amino acids long.

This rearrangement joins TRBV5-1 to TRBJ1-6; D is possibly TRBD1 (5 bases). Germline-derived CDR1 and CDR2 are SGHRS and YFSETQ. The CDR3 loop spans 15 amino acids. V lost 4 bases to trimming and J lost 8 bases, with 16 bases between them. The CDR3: CASSLGRLGDSPLHF. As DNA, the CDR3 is TGCGCCAGCAGCCTGGGACGCCTAGGGGATTCACCCCTCCACTTT.

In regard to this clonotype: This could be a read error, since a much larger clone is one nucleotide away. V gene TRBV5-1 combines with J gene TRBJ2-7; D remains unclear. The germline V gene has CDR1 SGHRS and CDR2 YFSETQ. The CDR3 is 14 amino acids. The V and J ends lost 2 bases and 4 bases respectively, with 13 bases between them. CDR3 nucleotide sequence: TGCGCCAGCAGCTTTCCTCAACTCGATTACGAGCAGTACTTC. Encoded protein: CASSFPQLDYEQYF.

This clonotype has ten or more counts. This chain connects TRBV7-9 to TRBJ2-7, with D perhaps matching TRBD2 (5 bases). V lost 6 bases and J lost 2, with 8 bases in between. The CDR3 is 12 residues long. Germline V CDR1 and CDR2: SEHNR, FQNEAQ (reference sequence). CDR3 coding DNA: TGTGCCAGCAGTTCAGCGGCCTACGAGCAGTACTTC. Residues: CASSSAAYEQYF.

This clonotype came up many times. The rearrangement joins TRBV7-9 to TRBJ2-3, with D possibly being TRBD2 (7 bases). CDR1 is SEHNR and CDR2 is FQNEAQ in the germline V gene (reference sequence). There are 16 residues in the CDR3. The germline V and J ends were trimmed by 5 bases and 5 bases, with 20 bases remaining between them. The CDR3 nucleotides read TGTGCCAGCAGCCCCCCGTTGGGGGGGGCGGGAGATACGCAGTATTTT. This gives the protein CASSPPLGGAGDTQYF.

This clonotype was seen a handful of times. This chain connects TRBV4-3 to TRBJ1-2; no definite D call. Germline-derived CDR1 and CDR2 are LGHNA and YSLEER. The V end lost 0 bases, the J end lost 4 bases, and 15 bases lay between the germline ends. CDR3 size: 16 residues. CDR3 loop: CASSQDQGQLFYGYTF. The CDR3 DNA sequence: TGCGCCAGCAGCCAAGATCAAGGGCAGCTCTTCTATGGCTACACCTTC.